The clone carrying this T cell receptor beta chain turned up a few times. The data were obtained in a study of cytomegalovirus exposure and HLA in healthy donors. This CDR3 contains 15 residues. Per germline, CDR1 SGHVS and CDR2 FNYEAQ. Trimming took off 5 bases at V and 2 bases at J, with 14 bases between the two ends. A multiplex PCR was run with 60 Vbeta primers and 13 Jbeta primers. Profiling relied on immunoSEQ multiplex PCR, and the TCRdb table lists in-frame clones only, not all of them. This sample has about 100,000 clones, with 80% to 90% found just once. The sequenced sample was PBMCs. The source is a woman between 18 and 29 years old in good health and CMV-seronegative. V usage is TRBV7-6 and J usage is TRBJ2-3, with a possible D match to TRBD1 (6 bases). This CDR3 is CASSPEDSNTDTQYF. The CDR3 nucleotides are TGTGCCAGCAGCCCTGAGGACAGTAACACAGATACGCAGTATTTT.